The entry below gives a single T cell receptor beta chain sequence along with its context. The antigen this receptor binds is unknown. The input lacks base qualities; no much larger clone sits a single base away. CDR1 is given as SEHNR and CDR2 as FQNEAQ, both from the germline V gene (reference sequence). V drops 1 base and J drops 13 bases, leaving 14 bases in between. The CDR3 contains 14 residues, cysteine and phenylalanine counted. The kept DNA is CDR3 alone, 42 bases in frame from the first base. TCRbeta CDR3 regions were amplified from genomic DNA using the immunoSEQ Assay, a bias-controlled multiplex PCR. In the original analysis: The number of nucleated cells in each sample was estimated from the amplification of reference gene primers within the assay. Sequence reads were collapsed and filtered to measure the absolute abundance of every unique TCRbeta CDR3 rearrangement. For each sample, productive Simpson clonality was calculated as the square root of Simpson's diversity index over productive rearrangements. The clones in this table, taken by TCRdb from immuneACCESS, are in-frame only. Not every clone is retained; where verified, under half of the shortfall comes from an unresolved V gene, and the cause of the rest is unknown. V and J calls and clone size follow that table, whereas D and trimming were derived from the DNA. The sample yields 66,000 or so clones; about 82% were counted once. Around 9.7% of the sample rests with the top ten.

The data were obtained in a study of blood T cell repertoires in COVID-19 (dated by TCRdb to about 2020). A note on the overall study: Collaborator samples came from the United States, Italy and Spain and covered acute and convalescent phases of COVID-19. The prospective study material was composed of cDNA or gDNA derived from T cells, B-cell-depleted T cells, or PBMCs. Subjects who had been exposed to COVID-19, were actively infected with it, or had recovered from it provided the deeply sampled blood TCRbeta repertoires that made up the dataset. The repertoires were made available in a free public database intended to serve as a resource for research on the immune response to SARS-CoV-2. Samples were obtained from the ongoing ImmuneRACE study (first 160 participants) and from approximately 1,200 subjects provided by 6 global collaborators. A de-identified subject ID, COVID-19 status, age in years and sex were almost always included in the sample metadata. Where HLA class I and class II types were available, the types were taken from metadata supplied by the sample provider, not from assay-based typing.

The research as a whole found: The amount of clinical and demographic metadata varied by source and participant and was provided uncurated.

Whole blood was collected in K2EDTA tubes by collaborating institutions according to the institutions' own protocols. Collaborator samples were shipped for TCRbeta analysis as frozen whole blood, isolated PBMCs, or DNA extracted from either sample type. The clonotype comes from a human donor in a cohort sampled during active COVID-19. The receptor chain draws on TRBV7-9 and TRBJ1-6; TRBD1 is possibly the D segment (5 matching bases). What was sequenced was peripheral blood. Here the CDR3 is given as CASSLDRNSFPLHF. The sequenced DNA is TGTGCCAGCAGCTTAGACAGGAATTCTTTTCCCCTCCACTTT.